Listed here are 10 T cell receptor beta chains from one sample, sequenced in a study of T cell responses to AZD1222 COVID-19 vaccine. Profiling relied on immunoSEQ multiplex PCR, and the TCRdb table lists in-frame clones only, not all of them. The data hold 150,000 to 200,000 clones, with approximately 94% observed a single time. The source was peripheral blood, collected 28 days after the second AZD1222 dose. These receptors all stem from an adult who received the AZD1222 COVID-19 vaccine.

The rearrangement uses TRBV27 and TRBJ2-1; 9 bases agree with TRBD2. The germline gives CDR1 MNHEY, CDR2 SMNVEV (reference sequence). This CDR3 has 16 amino acids. V was clipped by 4 bases and J by 8 bases; unmatched bases: 12. CDR3 bases: TGTGCCAGCAGTTCTCCCGTAGCGGGGGAAGGGTATGAGCAGTTCTTC. Protein: CASSSPVAGEGYEQFF.

In nucleotides, the CDR3 is TGTGCCAGCAGCAAAGGGACGGCGAATAATTCACCCCTCCACTTT. Protein sequence: CASSKGTANNSPLHF. This rearrangement joins TRBV5-4 to TRBJ1-6; D perhaps matches TRBD1 (5 bases). The length of the CDR3 is 15 residues. V lost 4 bases and J 5 bases, leaving 13 bases between the germline ends. In germline, CDR1 is SGHNT, CDR2 YYREEE (reference sequence).

This sequence joins TRBV4-2 and TRBJ2-7; 14 positions match TRBD2. The germline V gene encodes CDR1 LGHNA and CDR2 YNFKEQ. Trimming cost V 1 base and J 1 base; bases outside gene matches: 3. The CDR3 covers 17 residues. The CDR3 DNA reads TGTGCCAGCAGCCAAGGGACTAGCGGGGGGTATTCCTACGAGCAGTACTTC. This encodes CASSQGTSGGYSYEQYF.

This clone was detected only once. J is TRBJ1-4 and V is TRBV6-1; D might be TRBD1 (5 bases). The CDR3 contains 16 residues. V was shortened by 1 base and J by 6 bases, with 15 bases between the two germline ends. Germline CDR1 MNHNS, CDR2 SASEGT. The CDR3 region has the DNA TGTGCCAGCAGTGAAGGGGTCGGGGGGATATATGAAAAACTGTTTTTT. It encodes CASSEGVGGIYEKLFF.

The V and J genes are TRBV5-6 and TRBJ2-1; D gene unclear. CDR3 length: 15 amino acids. V lost 3 bases and J 4 bases, leaving 14 bases between the germline ends. Looked up from germline, CDR1 is SGHDT and CDR2 is YYEEEE. CDR3 DNA: TGTGCCAGCAGCTCCCCGGGCCTCCTATACAATGAGCAGTTCTTC. Its protein product is CASSSPGLLYNEQFF.

This chain uses TRBV15 with TRBJ1-2; D possibly corresponds to TRBD1 (5 bases). This CDR3 contains 13 residues. Germline V lookup: CDR1 LNHNV, CDR2 YYDKDF (reference sequence). V lost 0 bases, J lost 7 bases, and 9 bases lay in between. This chain's CDR3 is CATSRDGGSGYTF. In nucleotides, the CDR3 is TGTGCCACCAGCAGAGATGGGGGGAGTGGCTACACCTTC.

The CDR3 spells CASTPWGGTEAFF. DNA for the CDR3: TGTGCCAGCACCCCGTGGGGCGGAACTGAAGCTTTCTTT. The V gene is TRBV7-8, the J gene TRBJ1-1; a weak D match, TRBD1 (5 bases). The CDR3 length is 13 residues. V was shortened by 7 bases and J by 5 bases, with 14 bases between the two germline ends. Germline values: CDR1 SGHVS, CDR2 FQNEAQ. The whole variable domain, remainder taken from reference TRBV7-8 and TRBJ1-1, is GAGVSQSPRYKVAKRGQDVALRCDPISGHVSLFWYQQALGQGPEFLTYFQNEAQLDKSGLPSDRFFAERPEGSVSTLKIQRTQQEDSAVYLCASTPWGGTEAFFGQGTRLTVV.

The V call is TRBV7-9, the J call TRBJ2-1; TRBD2 agrees at 10 bases. CDR3 length equals 14 residues. The junction had 5 bases not matched to a gene; V was cut back by 4 bases and J by 8 bases. CDR1 SEHNR and CDR2 FQNEAQ come from the germline V gene (reference sequence). DNA for the CDR3: TGTGCCAGCAGCTCCGGGACTAGCGTCGATGAGCAGTTCTTC. This gives the protein CASSSGTSVDEQFF.

This clone was counted once. The CDR3 DNA is TGTGCCAGCAGTGCGCAACGATTCGGCAGGGCTAGCCGGGACCACAATGAGCAGTTCTTC. This translates into CASSAQRFGRASRDHNEQFF. The chain links TRBV27 to TRBJ2-1, with D perhaps given as TRBD1 or TRBD2 (5 bases each). Trimming cost V 5 bases and J 5 bases, with 31 bases left between them. The length of the CDR3 is 20 residues. CDR1 is MNHEY and CDR2 is SMNVEV in the germline V gene (reference sequence).

This clone was observed a handful of times. This chain's CDR3 is CASRLDHSGYYEQYF. CDR3 DNA: TGTGCCAGCAGACTGGACCATAGCGGTTACTACGAGCAGTACTTC. This sequence joins TRBV6-5 and TRBJ2-7, with D tentatively TRBD2 (6 bases). Germline V gene sequence: CDR1 MNHEY, CDR2 SVGAGI. With 6 bases removed from V and 3 bases from J, the gap between germline ends came to 18 bases. This CDR3 has 15 residues.